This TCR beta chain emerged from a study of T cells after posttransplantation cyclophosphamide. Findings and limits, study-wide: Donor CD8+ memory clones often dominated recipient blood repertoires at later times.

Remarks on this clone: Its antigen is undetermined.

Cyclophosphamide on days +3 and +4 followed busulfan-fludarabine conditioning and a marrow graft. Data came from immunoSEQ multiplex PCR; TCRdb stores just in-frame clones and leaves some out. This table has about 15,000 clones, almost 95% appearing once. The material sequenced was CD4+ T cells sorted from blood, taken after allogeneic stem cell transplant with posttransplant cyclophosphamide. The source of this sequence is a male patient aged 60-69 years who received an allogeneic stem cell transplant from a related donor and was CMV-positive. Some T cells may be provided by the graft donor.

The DNA for the CDR3 is TGCGCCAGCAGCCAGCAACTGACAGGGGTCACAGATACGCAGTATTTT. This encodes CASSQQLTGVTDTQYF. This sequence joins TRBV4-1 and TRBJ2-3; 8 positions agree with TRBD1. The V segment lost 3 bases and the J segment 2 bases; nucleotides outside the gene matches: 7. This CDR3 spans 16 amino acids. Germline CDR1 and CDR2: MGHRA and YSYEKL.